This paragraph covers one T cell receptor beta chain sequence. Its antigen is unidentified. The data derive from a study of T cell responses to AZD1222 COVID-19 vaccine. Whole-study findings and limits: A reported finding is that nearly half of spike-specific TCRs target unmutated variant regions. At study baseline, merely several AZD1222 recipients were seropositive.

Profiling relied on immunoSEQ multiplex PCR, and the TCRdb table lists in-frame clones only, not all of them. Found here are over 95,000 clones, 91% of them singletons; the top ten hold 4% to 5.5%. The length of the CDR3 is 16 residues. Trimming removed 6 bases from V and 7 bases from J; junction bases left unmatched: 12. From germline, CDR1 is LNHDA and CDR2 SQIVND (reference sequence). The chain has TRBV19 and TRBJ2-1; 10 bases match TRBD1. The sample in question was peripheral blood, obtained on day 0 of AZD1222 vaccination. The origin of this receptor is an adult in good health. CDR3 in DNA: TGTGCCAGTAGGCAGCCACGGGACAGGGGTGGGAATGAGCAGTTCTTC. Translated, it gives CASRQPRDRGGNEQFF.